This T cell receptor (beta chain) was identified during a study of cytomegalovirus exposure and HLA in healthy donors. Study findings and constraints: The classifier reportedly diagnosed cytomegalovirus status with high sensitivity and specificity.

Healthy people donating bone marrow made up the donors. Trimming pared 3 bases from V and 3 bases from J, leaving 14 bases between. Germline V CDR1 and CDR2: LGHNT, FRNRAP. This CDR3 is built from 15 residues. PCR was performed using 60 Vbeta and 13 Jbeta primers. This table comes from immunoSEQ multiplex PCR, and its TCRdb copy is limited to in-frame clones, with some not included. The sample has 130,000 to 150,000 clones; the top ten hold 0.8% to 1%. To note about this clone: Its target is unknown.

V and J are TRBV12-5 and TRBJ1-1; the D is unclear. The sample consisted of PBMCs. The receptor was derived from a male donor in good health and CMV-seronegative. The CDR3 DNA sequence: TGTGCTAGTGGTTTACAGACGGCGATGGACACTGAAGCTTTCTTT. It codes for CASGLQTAMDTEAFF.